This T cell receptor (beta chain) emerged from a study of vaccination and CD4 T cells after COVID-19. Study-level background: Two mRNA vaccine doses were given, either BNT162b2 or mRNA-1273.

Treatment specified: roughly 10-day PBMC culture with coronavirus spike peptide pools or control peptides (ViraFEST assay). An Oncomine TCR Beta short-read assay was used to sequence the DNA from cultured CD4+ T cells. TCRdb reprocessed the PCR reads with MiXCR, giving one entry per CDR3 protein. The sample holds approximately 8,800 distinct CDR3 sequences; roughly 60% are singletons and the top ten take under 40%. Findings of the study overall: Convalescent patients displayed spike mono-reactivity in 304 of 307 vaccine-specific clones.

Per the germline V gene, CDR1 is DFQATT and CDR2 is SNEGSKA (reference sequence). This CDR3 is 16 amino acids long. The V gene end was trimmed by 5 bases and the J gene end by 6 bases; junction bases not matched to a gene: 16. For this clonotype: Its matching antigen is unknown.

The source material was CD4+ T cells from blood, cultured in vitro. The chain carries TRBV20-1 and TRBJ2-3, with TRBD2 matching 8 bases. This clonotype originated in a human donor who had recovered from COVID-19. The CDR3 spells CSARTGVAGLGDTQYF. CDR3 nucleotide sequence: TGCAGTGCTCGGACCGGGGTAGCGGGGTTGGGTGATACGCAGTATTTT.